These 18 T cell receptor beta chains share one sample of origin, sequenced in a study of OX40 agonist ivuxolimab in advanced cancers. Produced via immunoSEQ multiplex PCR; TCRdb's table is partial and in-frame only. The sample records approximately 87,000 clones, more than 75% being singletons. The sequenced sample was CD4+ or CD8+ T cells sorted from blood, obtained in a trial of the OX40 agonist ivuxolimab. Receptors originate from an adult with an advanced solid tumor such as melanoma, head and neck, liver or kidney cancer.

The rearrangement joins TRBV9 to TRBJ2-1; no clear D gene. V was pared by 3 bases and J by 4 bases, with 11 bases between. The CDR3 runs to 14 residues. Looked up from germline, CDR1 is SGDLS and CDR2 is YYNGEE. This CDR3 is CASSARPRYNEQFF. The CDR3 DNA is TGTGCCAGCAGCGCCCGGCCGCGGTACAATGAGCAGTTCTTC.

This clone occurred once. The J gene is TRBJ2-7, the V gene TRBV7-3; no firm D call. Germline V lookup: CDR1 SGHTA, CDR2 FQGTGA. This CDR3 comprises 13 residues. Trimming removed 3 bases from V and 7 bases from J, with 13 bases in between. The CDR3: CASSLGSYGEQYF. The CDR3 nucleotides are TGTGCCAGCAGCTTGGGCTCCTATGGGGAGCAGTACTTC.

The CDR3 coding sequence is TGTGCCAGCCCTAGCAGTGAGGGACAGCCTCCGAATGGCTACACCTTC. Translating it yields CASPSSEGQPPNGYTF. The chain uses TRBV2 and TRBJ1-2; 7 bases are shared with TRBD1. Trimming took 8 bases from V and 6 from J; bases not matched to a gene: 18. The CDR3 contains 16 residues. Germline V CDR1 and CDR2: SNHLY, FYNNEI.

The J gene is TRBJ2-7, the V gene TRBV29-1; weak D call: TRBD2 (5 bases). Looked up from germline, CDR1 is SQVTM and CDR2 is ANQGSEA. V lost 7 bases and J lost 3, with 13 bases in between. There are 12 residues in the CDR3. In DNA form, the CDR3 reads TGCAGCGCAACAAAAGGAGGCTACGAGCAGTACTTC. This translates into CSATKGGYEQYF.

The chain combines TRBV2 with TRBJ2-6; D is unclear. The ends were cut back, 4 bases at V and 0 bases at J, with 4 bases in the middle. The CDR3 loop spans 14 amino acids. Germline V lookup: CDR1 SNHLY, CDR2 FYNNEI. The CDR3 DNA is TGTGCCAGCAGTGGGGACTCTGGGGCCAACGTCCTGACTTTC. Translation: CASSGDSGANVLTF. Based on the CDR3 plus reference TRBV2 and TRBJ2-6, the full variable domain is EPEVTQTPSHQVTQMGQEVILRCVPISNHLYFYWYRQILGQKVEFLVSFYNNEISEKSEIFDDQFSVERPDGSNFTLKIRSTKLEDSAMYFCASSGDSGANVLTFGAGSRLTVL.

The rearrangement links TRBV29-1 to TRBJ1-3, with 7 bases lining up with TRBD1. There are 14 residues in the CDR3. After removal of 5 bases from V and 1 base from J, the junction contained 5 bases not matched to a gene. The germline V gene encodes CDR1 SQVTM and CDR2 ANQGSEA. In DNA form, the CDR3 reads TGCAGCGTTAGACAGGGTCGTTCTGGAAACACCATATATTTT. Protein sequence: CSVRQGRSGNTIYF.

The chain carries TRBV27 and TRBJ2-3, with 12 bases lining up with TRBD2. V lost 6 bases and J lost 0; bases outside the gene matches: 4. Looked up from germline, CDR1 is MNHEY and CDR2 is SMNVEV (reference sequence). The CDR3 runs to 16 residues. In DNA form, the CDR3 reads TGTGCCAGCAGAAGACTAGCGGGAGTTAGCACAGATACGCAGTATTTT. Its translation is CASRRLAGVSTDTQYF.

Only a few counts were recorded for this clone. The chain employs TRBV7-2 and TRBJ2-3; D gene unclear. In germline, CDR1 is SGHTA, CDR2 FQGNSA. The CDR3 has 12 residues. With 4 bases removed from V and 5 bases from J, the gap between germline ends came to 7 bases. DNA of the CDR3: TGTGCCAGCAGCTCCCTACTAGATACGCAGTATTTT. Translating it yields CASSSLLDTQYF.

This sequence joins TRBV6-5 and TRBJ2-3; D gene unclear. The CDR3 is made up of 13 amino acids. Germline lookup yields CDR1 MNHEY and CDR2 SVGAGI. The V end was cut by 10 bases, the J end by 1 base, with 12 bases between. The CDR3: CATKGPGTDTQYF. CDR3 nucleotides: TGTGCCACAAAGGGTCCGGGCACAGATACGCAGTATTTT.

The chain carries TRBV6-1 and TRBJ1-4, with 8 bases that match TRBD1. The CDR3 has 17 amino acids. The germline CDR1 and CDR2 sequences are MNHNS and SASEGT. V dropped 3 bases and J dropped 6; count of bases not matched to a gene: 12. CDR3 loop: CASSEPSGTGRYEKLFF. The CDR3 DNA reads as TGTGCCAGCAGTGAGCCATCCGGGACAGGACGATATGAAAAACTGTTTTTT.

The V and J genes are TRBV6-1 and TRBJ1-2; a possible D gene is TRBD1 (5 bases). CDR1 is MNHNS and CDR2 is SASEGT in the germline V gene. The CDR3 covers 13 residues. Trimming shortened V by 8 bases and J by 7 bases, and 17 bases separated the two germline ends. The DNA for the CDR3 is TGTGCCAGCGAATCCCTTAGGGGATCTGGCTACACCTTC. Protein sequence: CASESLRGSGYTF.

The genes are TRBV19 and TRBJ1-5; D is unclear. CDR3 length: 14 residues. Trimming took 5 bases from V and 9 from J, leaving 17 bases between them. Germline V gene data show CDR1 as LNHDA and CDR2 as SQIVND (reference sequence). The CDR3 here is CASSPRRIPLPQHF. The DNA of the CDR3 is TGTGCCAGTAGTCCTCGACGTATTCCATTGCCCCAGCATTTT. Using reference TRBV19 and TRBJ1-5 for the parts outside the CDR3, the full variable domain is DGGITQSPKYLFRKEGQNVTLSCEQNLNHDAMYWYRQDPGQGLRLIYYSQIVNDFQKGDIAEGYSVSREKKESFPLTVTSAQKNPTAFYLCASSPRRIPLPQHFGDGTRLSIL.

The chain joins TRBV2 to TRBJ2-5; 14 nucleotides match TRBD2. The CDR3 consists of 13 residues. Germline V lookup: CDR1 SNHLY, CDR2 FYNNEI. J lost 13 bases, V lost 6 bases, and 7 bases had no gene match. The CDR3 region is CASRSGLAGAVYF. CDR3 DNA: TGTGCCAGCAGGTCGGGACTAGCGGGAGCAGTGTACTTC.

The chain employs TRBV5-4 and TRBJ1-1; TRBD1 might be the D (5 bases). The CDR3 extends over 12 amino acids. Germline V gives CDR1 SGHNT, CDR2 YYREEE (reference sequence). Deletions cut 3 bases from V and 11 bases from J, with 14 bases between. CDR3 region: CASSYDSGRAFF. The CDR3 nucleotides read TGTGCCAGCAGCTACGACAGCGGGCGGGCTTTCTTT. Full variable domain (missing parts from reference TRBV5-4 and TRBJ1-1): ETGVTQSPTHLIKTRGQQVTLRCSSQSGHNTVSWYQQALGQGPQFIFQYYREEENGRGNFPPRFSGLQFPNYSSELNVNALELDDSALYLCASSYDSGRAFFGQGTRLTVV.

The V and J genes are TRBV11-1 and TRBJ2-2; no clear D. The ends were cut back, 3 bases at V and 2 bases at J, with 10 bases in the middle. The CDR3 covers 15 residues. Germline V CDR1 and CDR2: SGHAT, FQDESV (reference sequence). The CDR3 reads CASSFSSVNTGELFF. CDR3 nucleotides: TGTGCCAGCAGCTTTAGCTCAGTTAACACCGGGGAGCTGTTTTTT.

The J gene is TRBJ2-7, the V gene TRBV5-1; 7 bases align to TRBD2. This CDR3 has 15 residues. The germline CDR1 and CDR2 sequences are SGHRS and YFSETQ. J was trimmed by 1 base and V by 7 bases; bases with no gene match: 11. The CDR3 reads CASGGGTTRSYEQYF. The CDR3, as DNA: TGCGCCAGCGGGGGGGGTACGACTAGATCCTACGAGCAGTACTTC.

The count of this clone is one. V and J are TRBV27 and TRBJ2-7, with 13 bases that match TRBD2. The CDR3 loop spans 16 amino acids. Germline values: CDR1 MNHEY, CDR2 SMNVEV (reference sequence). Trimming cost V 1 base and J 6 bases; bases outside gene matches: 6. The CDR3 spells CASSLYGTSGKIEQYF. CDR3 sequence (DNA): TGTGCCAGCAGTTTATACGGGACTAGCGGGAAGATCGAGCAGTACTTC.

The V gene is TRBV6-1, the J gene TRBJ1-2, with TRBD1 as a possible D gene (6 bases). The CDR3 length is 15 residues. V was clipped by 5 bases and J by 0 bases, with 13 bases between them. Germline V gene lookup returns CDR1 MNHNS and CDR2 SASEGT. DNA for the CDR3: TGTGCCAGCAGTTCCTTCGACAGGCCTAACTATGGCTACACCTTC. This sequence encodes CASSSFDRPNYGYTF.